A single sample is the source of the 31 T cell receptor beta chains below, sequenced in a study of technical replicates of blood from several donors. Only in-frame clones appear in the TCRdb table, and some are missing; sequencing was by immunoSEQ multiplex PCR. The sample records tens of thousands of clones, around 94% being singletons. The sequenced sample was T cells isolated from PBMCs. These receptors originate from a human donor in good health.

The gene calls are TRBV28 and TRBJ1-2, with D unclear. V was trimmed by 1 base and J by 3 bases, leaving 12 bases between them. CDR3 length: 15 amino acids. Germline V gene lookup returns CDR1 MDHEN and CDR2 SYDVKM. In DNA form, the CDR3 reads TGTGCCAGCAGTTTATTGGGAGGGCAGGACTATGGCTACACCTTC. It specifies CASSLLGGQDYGYTF.

The CDR3 region is CASSPGTANYGYTF. The CDR3 region has the DNA TGTGCCAGCAGCCCGGGGACAGCAAACTATGGCTACACCTTC. The V gene is TRBV28, the J gene TRBJ1-2; 7 positions agree with TRBD1. Trimming removed 6 bases from V and 2 bases from J; junction bases left unmatched: 6. Looked up from germline, CDR1 is MDHEN and CDR2 is SYDVKM. The CDR3 has 14 amino acids.

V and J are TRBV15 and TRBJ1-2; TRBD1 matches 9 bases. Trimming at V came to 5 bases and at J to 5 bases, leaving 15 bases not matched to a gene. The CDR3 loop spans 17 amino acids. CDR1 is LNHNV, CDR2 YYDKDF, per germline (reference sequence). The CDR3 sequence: CATSEGPSGQGGYGYTF. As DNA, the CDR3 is TGTGCCACCAGCGAGGGGCCTTCGGGACAGGGTGGATATGGCTACACCTTC.

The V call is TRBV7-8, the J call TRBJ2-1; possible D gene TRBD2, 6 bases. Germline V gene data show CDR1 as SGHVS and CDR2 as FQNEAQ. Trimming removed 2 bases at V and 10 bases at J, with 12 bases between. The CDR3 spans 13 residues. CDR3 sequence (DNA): TGTGCCAGCAGCTTAACGGGGGTCGGGGAGCAGTTCTTC. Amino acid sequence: CASSLTGVGEQFF.

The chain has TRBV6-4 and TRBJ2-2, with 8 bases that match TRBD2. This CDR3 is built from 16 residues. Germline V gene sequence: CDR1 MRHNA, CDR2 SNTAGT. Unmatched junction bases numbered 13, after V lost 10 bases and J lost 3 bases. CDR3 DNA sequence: TGTGCCAACCCCTTGAAGCGGGAGTTCGACACCGGGGAGCTGTTTTTT. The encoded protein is CANPLKREFDTGELFF.

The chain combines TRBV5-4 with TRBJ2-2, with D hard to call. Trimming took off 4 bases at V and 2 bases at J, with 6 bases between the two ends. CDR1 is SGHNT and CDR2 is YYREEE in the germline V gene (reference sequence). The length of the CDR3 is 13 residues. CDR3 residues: CASSKSNTGELFF. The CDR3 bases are TGTGCCAGCAGCAAGAGTAACACCGGGGAGCTGTTTTTT.

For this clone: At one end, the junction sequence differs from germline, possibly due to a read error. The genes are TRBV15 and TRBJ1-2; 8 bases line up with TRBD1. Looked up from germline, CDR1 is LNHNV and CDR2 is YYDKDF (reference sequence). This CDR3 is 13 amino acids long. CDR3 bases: TGTGTCACCAGCAGAGATCAGGGGGCTGGCTACACCTTC. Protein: CVTSRDQGAGYTF.

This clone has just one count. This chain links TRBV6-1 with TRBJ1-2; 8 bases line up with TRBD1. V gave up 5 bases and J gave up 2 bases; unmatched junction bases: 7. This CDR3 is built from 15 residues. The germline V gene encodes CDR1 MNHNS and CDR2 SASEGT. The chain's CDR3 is CASSPGQGPNYGYTF. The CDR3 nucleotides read TGTGCCAGCAGTCCCGGACAGGGCCCCAACTATGGCTACACCTTC.

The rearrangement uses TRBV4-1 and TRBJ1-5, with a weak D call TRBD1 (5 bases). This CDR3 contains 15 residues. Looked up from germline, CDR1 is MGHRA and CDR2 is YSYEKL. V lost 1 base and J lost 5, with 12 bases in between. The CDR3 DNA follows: TGCGCCAGCAGCCAAGCAATTAGGGGCTATCAGCCCCAGCATTTT. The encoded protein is CASSQAIRGYQPQHF.

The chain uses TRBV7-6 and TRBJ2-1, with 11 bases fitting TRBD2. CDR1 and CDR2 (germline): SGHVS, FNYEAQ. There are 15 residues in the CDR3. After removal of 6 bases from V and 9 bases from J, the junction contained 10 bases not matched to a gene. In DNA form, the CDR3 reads TGTGCCAGCAGGGCTAGCGGGGGGCCTCGTTCTGAGCAGTTCTTC. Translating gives CASRASGGPRSEQFF.

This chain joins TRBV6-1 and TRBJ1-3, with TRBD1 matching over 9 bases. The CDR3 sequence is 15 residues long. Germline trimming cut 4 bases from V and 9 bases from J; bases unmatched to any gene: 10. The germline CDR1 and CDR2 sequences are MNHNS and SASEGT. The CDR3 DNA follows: TGTGCCAGCAGTGTAACCGGGACAGGGTTCAGCACCATATATTTT. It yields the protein CASSVTGTGFSTIYF.

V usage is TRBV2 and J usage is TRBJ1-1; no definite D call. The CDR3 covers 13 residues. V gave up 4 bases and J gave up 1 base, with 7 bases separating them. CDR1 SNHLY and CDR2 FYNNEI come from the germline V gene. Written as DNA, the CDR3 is TGTGCCAGCAGTGTGCGGGGGAACACTGAAGCTTTCTTT. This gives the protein CASSVRGNTEAFF.

CDR3 amino acids: CASSSRAGAINEKLFF. For the CDR3, the DNA is TGTGCCAGCAGCTCCCGGGCGGGCGCGATTAATGAAAAACTGTTTTTT. V usage is TRBV14 and J usage is TRBJ1-4; no firm D call. Trimming cost V 5 bases and J 4 bases, with 17 bases left between them. Per germline, CDR1 SGHDN and CDR2 FVKESK. The CDR3 sequence is 16 residues long.

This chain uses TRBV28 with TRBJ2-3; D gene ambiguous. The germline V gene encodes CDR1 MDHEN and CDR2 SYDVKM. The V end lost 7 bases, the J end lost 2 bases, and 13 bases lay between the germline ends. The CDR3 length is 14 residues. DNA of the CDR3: TGTGCCAGCACCTCTACCTCCAACACAGATACGCAGTATTTT. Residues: CASTSTSNTDTQYF.

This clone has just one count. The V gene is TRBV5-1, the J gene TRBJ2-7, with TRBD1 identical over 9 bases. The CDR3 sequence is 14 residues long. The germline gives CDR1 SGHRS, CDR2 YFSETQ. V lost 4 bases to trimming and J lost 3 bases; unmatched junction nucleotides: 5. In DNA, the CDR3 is TGCGCCAGCAGCACGGGGACAGGGAACTACGAGCAGTACTTC. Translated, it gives CASSTGTGNYEQYF. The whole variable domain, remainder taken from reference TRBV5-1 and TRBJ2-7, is KAGVTQTPRYLIKTRGQQVTLSCSPISGHRSVSWYQQTPGQGLQFLFEYFSETQRNKGNFPGRFSGRQFSNSRSEMNVSTLELGDSALYLCASSTGTGNYEQYFGPGTRLTVT.

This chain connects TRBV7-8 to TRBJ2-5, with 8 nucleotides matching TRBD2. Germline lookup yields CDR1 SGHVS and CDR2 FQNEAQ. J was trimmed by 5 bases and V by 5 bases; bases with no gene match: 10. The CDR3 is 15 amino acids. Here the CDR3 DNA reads TGTGCCAGCAGCCCCCCCGGGACTAGGATCGAGACCCAGTACTTC. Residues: CASSPPGTRIETQYF.

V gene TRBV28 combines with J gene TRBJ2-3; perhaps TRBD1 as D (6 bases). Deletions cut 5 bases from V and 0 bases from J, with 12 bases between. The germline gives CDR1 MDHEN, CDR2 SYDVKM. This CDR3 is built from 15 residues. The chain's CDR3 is CASSTRQESTDTQYF. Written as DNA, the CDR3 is TGTGCCAGCAGTACAAGACAGGAAAGCACAGATACGCAGTATTTT.

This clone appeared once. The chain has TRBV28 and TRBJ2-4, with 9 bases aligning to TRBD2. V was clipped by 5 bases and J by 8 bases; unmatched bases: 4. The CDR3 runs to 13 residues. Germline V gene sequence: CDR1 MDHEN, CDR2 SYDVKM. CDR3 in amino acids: CASSPAGGDIQYF. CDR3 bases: TGTGCCAGCAGTCCCGCGGGAGGGGACATTCAGTACTTC.

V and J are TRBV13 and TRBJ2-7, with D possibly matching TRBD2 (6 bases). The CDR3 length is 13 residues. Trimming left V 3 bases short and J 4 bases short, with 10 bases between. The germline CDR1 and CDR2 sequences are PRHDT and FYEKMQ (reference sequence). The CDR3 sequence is CASSFGGLYEQYF. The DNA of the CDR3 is TGTGCCAGCAGCTTCGGAGGGTTATACGAGCAGTACTTC.

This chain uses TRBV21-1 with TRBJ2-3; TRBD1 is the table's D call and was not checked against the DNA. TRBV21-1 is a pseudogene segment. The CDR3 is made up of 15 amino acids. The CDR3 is CASSKENQGTDTQYF. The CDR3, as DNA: TGTGCCAGCAGCAAAGAGAATCAGGGCACAGATACGCAGTATTTT.

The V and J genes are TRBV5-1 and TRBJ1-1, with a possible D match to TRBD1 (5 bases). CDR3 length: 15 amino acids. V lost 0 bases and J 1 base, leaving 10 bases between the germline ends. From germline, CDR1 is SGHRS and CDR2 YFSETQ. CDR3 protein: CASSLGDLKNTEAFF. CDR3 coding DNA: TGCGCCAGCAGCTTGGGGGACTTGAAGAACACTGAAGCTTTCTTT.

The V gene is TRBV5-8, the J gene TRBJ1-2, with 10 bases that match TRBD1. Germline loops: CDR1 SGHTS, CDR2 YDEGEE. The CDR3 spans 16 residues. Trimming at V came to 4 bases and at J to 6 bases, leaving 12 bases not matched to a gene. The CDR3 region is CASSLPSDRGTDGYTF. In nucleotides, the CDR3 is TGTGCCAGCAGCCTCCCCTCGGACAGGGGGACGGATGGCTACACCTTC.

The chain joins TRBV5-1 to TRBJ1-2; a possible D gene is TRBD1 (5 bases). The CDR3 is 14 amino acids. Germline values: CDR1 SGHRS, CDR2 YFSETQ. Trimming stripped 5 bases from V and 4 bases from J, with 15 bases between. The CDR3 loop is CASREAGRGYGYTF. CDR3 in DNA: TGCGCCAGCAGGGAGGCGGGAAGGGGCTATGGCTACACCTTC.

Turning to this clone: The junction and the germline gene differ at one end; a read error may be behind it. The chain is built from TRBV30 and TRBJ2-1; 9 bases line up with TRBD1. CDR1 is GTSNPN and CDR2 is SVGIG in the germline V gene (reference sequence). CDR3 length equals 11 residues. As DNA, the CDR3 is TGTGCCTGGAGTCCCGGGACAGGGTTAATCTTC. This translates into CAWSPGTGLIF.

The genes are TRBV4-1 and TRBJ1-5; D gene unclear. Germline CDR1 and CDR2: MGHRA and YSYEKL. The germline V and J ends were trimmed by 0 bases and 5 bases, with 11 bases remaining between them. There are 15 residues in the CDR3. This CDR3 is CASSQDRRSDQPQHF. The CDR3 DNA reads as TGCGCCAGCAGCCAAGATCGGAGGTCTGATCAGCCCCAGCATTTT.

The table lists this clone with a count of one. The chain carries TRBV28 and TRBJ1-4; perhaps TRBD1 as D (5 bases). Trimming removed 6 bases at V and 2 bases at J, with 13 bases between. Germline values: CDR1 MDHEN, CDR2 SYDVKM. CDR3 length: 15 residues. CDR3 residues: CASRTTGETNEKLFF. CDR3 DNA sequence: TGTGCCAGCAGGACCACAGGCGAGACTAATGAAAAACTGTTTTTT.

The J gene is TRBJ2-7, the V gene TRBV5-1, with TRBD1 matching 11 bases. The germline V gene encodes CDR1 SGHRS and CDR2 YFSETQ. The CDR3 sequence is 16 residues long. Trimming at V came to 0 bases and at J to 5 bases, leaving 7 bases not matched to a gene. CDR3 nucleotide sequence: TGCGCCAGCAGCTTGGTCAAGGGACAGGGGGACGACGAGCAGTACTTC. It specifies CASSLVKGQGDDEQYF.

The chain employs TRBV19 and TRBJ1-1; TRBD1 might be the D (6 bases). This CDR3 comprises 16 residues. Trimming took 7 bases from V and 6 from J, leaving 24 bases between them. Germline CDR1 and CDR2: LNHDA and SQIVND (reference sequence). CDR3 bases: TGTGCCAGTACCTACAGGGCTTCCTCCCACTTCCCTGAAGCTTTCTTT. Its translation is CASTYRASSHFPEAFF.

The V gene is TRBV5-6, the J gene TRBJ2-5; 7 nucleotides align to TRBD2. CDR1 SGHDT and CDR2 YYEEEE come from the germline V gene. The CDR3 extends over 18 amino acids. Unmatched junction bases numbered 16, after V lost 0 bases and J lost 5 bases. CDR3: CASSLERGRWEKRETQYF. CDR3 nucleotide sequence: TGTGCCAGCAGCTTGGAGCGGGGTCGGTGGGAGAAGAGGGAGACCCAGTACTTC.

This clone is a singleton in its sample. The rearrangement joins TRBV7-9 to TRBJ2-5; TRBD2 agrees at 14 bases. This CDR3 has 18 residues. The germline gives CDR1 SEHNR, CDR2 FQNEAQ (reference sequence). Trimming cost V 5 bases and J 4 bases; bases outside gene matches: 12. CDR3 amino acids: CASSPTIGLAGGGETQYF. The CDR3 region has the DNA TGTGCCAGCAGCCCCACAATCGGACTAGCGGGAGGCGGAGAGACCCAGTACTTC.

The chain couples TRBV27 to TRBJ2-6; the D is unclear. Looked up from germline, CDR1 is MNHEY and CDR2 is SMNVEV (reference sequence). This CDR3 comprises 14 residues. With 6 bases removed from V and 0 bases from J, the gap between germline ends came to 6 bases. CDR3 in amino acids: CASSPSSGANVLTF. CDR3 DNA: TGTGCCAGCAGCCCCAGCTCTGGGGCCAACGTCCTGACTTTC.